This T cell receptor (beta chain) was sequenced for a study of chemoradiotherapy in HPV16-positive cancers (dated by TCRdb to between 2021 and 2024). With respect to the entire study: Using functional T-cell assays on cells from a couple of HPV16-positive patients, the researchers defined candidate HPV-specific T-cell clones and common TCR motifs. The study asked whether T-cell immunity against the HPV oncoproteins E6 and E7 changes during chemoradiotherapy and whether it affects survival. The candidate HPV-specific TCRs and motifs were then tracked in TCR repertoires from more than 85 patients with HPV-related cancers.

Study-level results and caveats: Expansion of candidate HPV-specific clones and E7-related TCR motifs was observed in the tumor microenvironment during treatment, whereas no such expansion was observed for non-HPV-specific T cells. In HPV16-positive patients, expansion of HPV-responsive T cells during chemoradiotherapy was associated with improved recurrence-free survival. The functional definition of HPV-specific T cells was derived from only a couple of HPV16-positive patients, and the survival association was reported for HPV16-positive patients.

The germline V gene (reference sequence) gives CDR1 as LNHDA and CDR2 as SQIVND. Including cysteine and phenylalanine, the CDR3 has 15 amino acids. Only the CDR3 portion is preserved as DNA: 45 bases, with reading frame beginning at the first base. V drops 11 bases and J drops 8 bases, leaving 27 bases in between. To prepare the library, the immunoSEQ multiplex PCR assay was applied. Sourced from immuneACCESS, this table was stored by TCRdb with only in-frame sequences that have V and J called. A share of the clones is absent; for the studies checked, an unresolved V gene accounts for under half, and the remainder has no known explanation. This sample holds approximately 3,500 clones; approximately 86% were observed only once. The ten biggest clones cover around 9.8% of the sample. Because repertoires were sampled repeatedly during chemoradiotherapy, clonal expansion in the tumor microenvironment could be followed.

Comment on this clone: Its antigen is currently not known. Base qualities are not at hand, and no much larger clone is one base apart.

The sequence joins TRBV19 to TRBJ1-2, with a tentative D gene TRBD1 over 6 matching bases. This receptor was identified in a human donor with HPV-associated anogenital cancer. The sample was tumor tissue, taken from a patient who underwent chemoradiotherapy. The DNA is TGTGCCGGACCGCCTGGGGAGGGGGGGGCGCGAGGCTACACCTTC. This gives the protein CAGPPGEGGARGYTF.